The clone carrying this TCR beta chain was detected many times. The data originate from a study of T-cell memory formation after mild COVID-19. TCRdb called the 5' RACE reads again in MiXCR, with one record for every CDR3 protein. The sample records under 300,000 distinct CDR3 sequences, 7% to 10% being singletons. The CDR3 covers 17 residues. Germline lookup yields CDR1 SGHAT and CDR2 FQNNGV. Trimming left V 5 bases short and J 0 bases short, with 17 bases between. This receptor was identified in a man younger than 35 who had mild COVID-19 (a few samples of this study predate the infection). Cell type and time point are not known. This chain links TRBV11-2 with TRBJ1-3; D not certain. The specimen sequenced was PBMCs or a T cell subset sorted from them (not recorded which). The CDR3 reads CASSPRVESYSGNTIYF. DNA for the CDR3: TGTGCCAGCAGCCCCCGGGTCGAGTCCTACTCTGGAAACACCATATATTTT.